This T cell receptor (beta chain) stems from a study of blood T cell repertoires in COVID-19. Across the whole study: COVID-19 samples collected from the United States, Italy and Spain covered acute and convalescent phases. Sources were T cells, B-cell-depleted T cells, or PBMCs; the material itself was cDNA or gDNA.

In the source study's methods: Estimation of nucleated cell counts relied on the amplification of reference gene primers. Assay used: immunoSEQ multiplex PCR; TCRdb lists only in-frame clones, some missing. Clone size and the V and J calls come from that table; the DNA yielded D and trimming. The sample lists about 170,000 clones, around nine tenths seen once, with 3.7% in the top ten. This CDR3 comprises 14 residues. From germline, CDR1 is SGHTA and CDR2 FQGNSA. With 5 bases removed from V and 6 bases from J, the gap between germline ends came to 16 bases. This receptor was identified in a man aged 18 to 29 with active or convalescent COVID-19. The gene calls are TRBV7-2 and TRBJ1-1, with D possibly TRBD1 on 6 matching bases. Sequencing was done on a sample of peripheral blood. The CDR3 sequence: CASSRAPGEPEAFF. The CDR3 DNA is TGTGCCAGCAGCCGCGCCCCAGGGGAGCCTGAAGCTTTCTTT.